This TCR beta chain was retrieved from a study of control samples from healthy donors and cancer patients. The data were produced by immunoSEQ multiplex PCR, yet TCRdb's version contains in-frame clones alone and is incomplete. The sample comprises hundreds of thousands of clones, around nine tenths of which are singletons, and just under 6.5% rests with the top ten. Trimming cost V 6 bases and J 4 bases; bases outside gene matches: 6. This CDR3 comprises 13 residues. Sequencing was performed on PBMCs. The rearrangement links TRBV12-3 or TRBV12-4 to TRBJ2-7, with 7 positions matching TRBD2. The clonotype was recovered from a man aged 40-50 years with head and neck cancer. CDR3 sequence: CASRRPGGYEQYF. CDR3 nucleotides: TGTGCCAGCAGGCGCCCGGGGGGATACGAGCAGTACTTC.